The clone carrying this T cell receptor (beta chain) was observed a few times. The CDR3 is made up of 14 amino acids. With 5 bases clipped from V and 9 bases from J, the junction kept 4 bases outside the gene matches. Germline V lookup: CDR1 SNHLY, CDR2 FYNNEI. The sample comes from a study of blood T cell repertoires in COVID-19. Study overall: Samples taken during acute and convalescent COVID-19 were collected in the United States, Italy and Spain. T cells, B-cell-depleted T cells, or PBMCs provided the cDNA or gDNA that served as material.

Original processing methods: Amplification with reference gene primers provided the estimates of nucleated cell counts. Using immunoSEQ multiplex PCR, the repertoire was profiled, and TCRdb retains in-frame clones only, with some absent. The V and J calls and clone size come from that table; D and trimming were worked out from the DNA. The sample records about 230,000 clones, under 90% being singletons. While infection was still active, Seattle patients were enrolled and then followed longitudinally. The TCR comes from a man aged 50 or older with COVID-19, enrolled during active disease. Material for sequencing was peripheral blood. The chain has TRBV2 and TRBJ1-6; 10 bases are a match to TRBD1. CDR3 nucleotides: TGTGCCAGCAGTTCCGGGACAGGGGCTTCACCCCTCCACTTT. Amino acids: CASSSGTGASPLHF.